The 21 T cell receptor beta chains below were found in one sample sequenced in a study of blood T cell repertoires in COVID-19. The assay was immunoSEQ multiplex PCR, and TCRdb's table has in-frame clones only and misses some. The data contain roughly 90,000 clones, almost 80% of them singletons. The source material was peripheral blood. These receptors all stem from a human donor in a cohort sampled during active COVID-19.

The genes are TRBV6-5 and TRBJ2-7, with TRBD1 matching over 7 bases. The germline CDR1 and CDR2 sequences are MNHEY and SVGAGI. Trimming removed 7 bases from V and 2 bases from J; junction bases left unmatched: 8. This CDR3 region has 14 residues. This CDR3 is CASTPGTVTYEQYF. In nucleotides, the CDR3 is TGTGCCAGCACCCCCGGGACAGTCACCTACGAGCAGTACTTC.

This sequence joins TRBV27 and TRBJ1-2, with 7 bases fitting TRBD1. J was trimmed by 7 bases and V by 5 bases; bases with no gene match: 7. The germline V gene encodes CDR1 MNHEY and CDR2 SMNVEV (reference sequence). The CDR3 loop spans 13 amino acids. The CDR3 protein is CASSDHRGSGYTF. CDR3 in DNA: TGTGCCAGCAGTGACCACAGGGGAAGTGGCTACACCTTC.

The rearrangement uses TRBV28 and TRBJ2-3; D is possibly TRBD2 (5 bases). Germline lookup yields CDR1 MDHEN and CDR2 SYDVKM. There are 16 residues in the CDR3. The V gene lost 7 bases and the J gene lost 6 bases, with 23 bases spanning the gap. CDR3 DNA: TGTGCCAGCACCCTCCCCGGCGCGGGCCCCGCCGATACGCAGTATTTT. Its protein is CASTLPGAGPADTQYF.

Ten or more counts support this clone. At the DNA level, this CDR3 is encoded by other sequences in the same sample as well. The chain combines TRBV2 with TRBJ2-7, with 10 bases matching TRBD2. This CDR3 has 15 residues. Per the germline V gene, CDR1 is SNHLY and CDR2 is FYNNEI. Unmatched junction bases numbered 7, after V lost 8 bases and J lost 0 bases. CDR3 in amino acids: CASRRAGGSSYEQYF. The CDR3 coding sequence is TGTGCCAGCCGAAGAGCGGGGGGGAGCTCCTACGAGCAGTACTTC.

The chain combines TRBV5-8 with TRBJ1-2, with TRBD1 matching 11 bases. CDR1 SGHTS and CDR2 YDEGEE come from the germline V gene. This CDR3 region has 15 residues. J gave up 7 bases and V 6 bases, and 11 bases lay outside the gene matches. The DNA of the CDR3 is TGTGCCAGCACCCCGGGACAGGGGGGTATCGGTGGCTACACCTTC. Its translation is CASTPGQGGIGGYTF. The full variable domain, rest sourced from reference TRBV5-8 and TRBJ1-2, is EAGVTQSPTHLIKTRGQQATLRCSPISGHTSVYWYQQALGLGLQFLLWYDEGEERNRGNFPPRFSGRQFPNYSSELNVNALELEDSALYLCASTPGQGGIGGYTFGSGTRLTVV.

The rearrangement links TRBV7-9 to TRBJ1-1, with 7 bases fitting TRBD1. Trimming took 6 bases from V and 11 from J; bases not matched to a gene: 12. Germline assignment: CDR1 SEHNR and CDR2 FQNEAQ (reference sequence). CDR3 length equals 13 residues. The CDR3 coding sequence is TGTGCCAGCAGTTACGGACAGGAATCGCACGCTTTCTTT. Its protein product is CASSYGQESHAFF.

The rearrangement links TRBV5-1 to TRBJ2-5, with 7 bases aligning to TRBD1. With 6 bases clipped from V and 5 bases from J, the junction kept 10 bases outside the gene matches. Germline V gene lookup returns CDR1 SGHRS and CDR2 YFSETQ. The CDR3 has 14 amino acids. In DNA form, the CDR3 reads TGCGCCAGCACCCCCAGGGGGTCTATCGAGACCCAGTACTTC. This sequence encodes CASTPRGSIETQYF.

The chain is built from TRBV30 and TRBJ1-1; 11 bases line up with TRBD1. This CDR3 is 17 amino acids long. Germline CDR1 GTSNPN, CDR2 SVGIG (reference sequence). With 1 base clipped from V and 1 base from J, the junction kept 8 bases outside the gene matches. The CDR3 loop reads CAWSGGQGGRKNTEAFF. CDR3 sequence (DNA): TGTGCCTGGAGTGGGGGACAGGGGGGAAGGAAGAACACTGAAGCTTTCTTT.

The chain recombines TRBV6-1 with TRBJ2-7, with a possible D match to TRBD1 (5 bases). This CDR3 spans 12 amino acids. CDR1 is MNHNS, CDR2 SASEGT, per germline. Trimming took 2 bases from V and 5 from J, leaving 7 bases between them. The CDR3 DNA follows: TGTGCCAGCAGTGAAAACAGGAACGAGCAGTACTTC. Amino acid sequence: CASSENRNEQYF.

This sequence joins TRBV19 and TRBJ2-1, with D possibly TRBD1 on 6 matching bases. Between the trimmed V and J ends, which lost 4 bases and 7 bases, there was a span of 11 bases. This CDR3 has 13 residues. The germline V gene encodes CDR1 LNHDA and CDR2 SQIVND (reference sequence). The CDR3 reads CASSRDQGNEQFF. For the CDR3, the DNA is TGTGCCAGTAGTAGAGACCAGGGGAATGAGCAGTTCTTC.

The rearrangement joins TRBV27 to TRBJ2-7; 7 positions match TRBD1. The J segment lost 2 bases and the V segment lost 6 bases, leaving 10 bases of the junction unmatched. CDR1 and CDR2 (germline): MNHEY, SMNVEV (reference sequence). The CDR3 sequence is 15 residues long. CDR3 residues: CASSTRQGYPYEQYF. In DNA form, the CDR3 reads TGTGCCAGCAGCACCCGACAGGGCTACCCCTACGAGCAGTACTTC.

The CDR3 reads CASSILATGYGYTF. CDR3 sequence (DNA): TGTGCCAGTAGTATACTCGCGACAGGATATGGCTACACCTTC. The chain links TRBV19 to TRBJ1-2, with D maybe TRBD1 (6 bases). Germline V gene data show CDR1 as LNHDA and CDR2 as SQIVND (reference sequence). This CDR3 is 14 amino acids long. Deletions cut 2 bases from V and 5 bases from J, with 12 bases between.

The gene calls are TRBV5-1 and TRBJ2-1, with TRBD2 matching 10 bases. Germline lookup yields CDR1 SGHRS and CDR2 YFSETQ. V shed 2 bases, J shed 7 bases, and the junction held 3 bases outside the gene matches. The CDR3 loop spans 14 amino acids. In DNA form, the CDR3 reads TGCGCCAGCAGCTTAGCTAGCGGGGGTAATGAGCAGTTCTTC. This encodes CASSLASGGNEQFF.

A single count supports this clone. The chain joins TRBV3-1 (or the pseudogene TRBV3-2) to TRBJ1-1; maybe TRBD1 (6 bases). The germline CDR1 and CDR2 sequences are LGHDT and YNNKEL (reference sequence). V lost 4 bases and J lost 7, with 28 bases in between. The CDR3 totals 18 residues. The CDR3 DNA sequence: TGTGCCAGCAGCCTATTTCGGACAGCATATAGGTCTTGGGGTGAAGCTTTCTTT. Amino acids: CASSLFRTAYRSWGEAFF.

This clone has just one count. The chain joins TRBV7-7 to TRBJ2-1, with D possibly TRBD2 on 5 matching bases. The CDR3 spans 12 residues. Trimming removed 8 bases from V and 10 bases from J, with 15 bases in between. Germline CDR1 and CDR2: SSHAT and FNYEAQ (reference sequence). The CDR3 nucleotides are TGTGCCAGCGGCGTGGGAGTCGGGGAGCAGTTCTTC. Amino acid sequence: CASGVGVGEQFF.

The V call is TRBV4-2, the J call TRBJ1-1; 10 positions agree with TRBD1. Trimming cost V 1 base and J 1 base; bases outside gene matches: 6. The CDR3 is made up of 17 amino acids. CDR1 and CDR2 from the germline V gene are LGHNA and YNFKEQ. Written as DNA, the CDR3 is TGTGCCAGCAGCCAAGGGACAGGGGGACTTTCGAACACTGAAGCTTTCTTT. Translated, it gives CASSQGTGGLSNTEAFF.

The V call is TRBV5-1, the J call TRBJ2-7; 13 bases agree with TRBD2. V was clipped by 1 base and J by 0 bases; unmatched bases: 1. The CDR3 contains 16 residues. The germline V gene encodes CDR1 SGHRS and CDR2 YFSETQ. The CDR3 region has the DNA TGCGCCAGCAGCTTGTGGACTAGCGGGGGCTCCTACGAGCAGTACTTC. As protein: CASSLWTSGGSYEQYF.

This chain connects TRBV13 to TRBJ2-7; D might be TRBD1 (5 bases). Trimming cost V 4 bases and J 6 bases, with 10 bases left between them. The CDR3 consists of 12 residues. CDR1 and CDR2 from the germline V gene are PRHDT and FYEKMQ (reference sequence). CDR3 nucleotides: TGTGCCAGCAGCTCCAGGGTGGGCGAGCAGTACTTC. This translates into CASSSRVGEQYF.

Only a few counts were recorded for this clone. The chain has TRBV2 and TRBJ1-3, with a weak D call TRBD1 (6 bases). In germline, CDR1 is SNHLY, CDR2 FYNNEI. The CDR3 contains 14 residues. Deletions cut 6 bases from V and 9 bases from J, with 18 bases between. CDR3 amino acids: CASRSGAAGGTIYF. The CDR3 bases are TGTGCCAGCAGGTCAGGGGCGGCCGGTGGCACCATATATTTT.

CDR3 protein: CASSLAARYTDTQYF. The CDR3 nucleotides are TGCGCCAGCAGCTTGGCGGCGCGGTACACAGATACGCAGTATTTT. The V call is TRBV5-1, the J call TRBJ2-3; no firm D call. Trimming left V 0 bases short and J 2 bases short, with 10 bases between. CDR1 and CDR2 from the germline V gene are SGHRS and YFSETQ. The CDR3 spans 15 residues.

This chain connects TRBV5-3 to TRBJ2-3, with a tentative D call TRBD2 (5 bases). TRBV5-3 is designated an ORF whose function remains uncertain. This CDR3 region has 15 residues. V lost 1 base and J 1 base, leaving 10 bases between the germline ends. The CDR3 DNA sequence: TGTGCCAGAAGCTTGAAGGAGGTGGGCACAGATACGCAGTATTTT. The encoded protein is CARSLKEVGTDTQYF.